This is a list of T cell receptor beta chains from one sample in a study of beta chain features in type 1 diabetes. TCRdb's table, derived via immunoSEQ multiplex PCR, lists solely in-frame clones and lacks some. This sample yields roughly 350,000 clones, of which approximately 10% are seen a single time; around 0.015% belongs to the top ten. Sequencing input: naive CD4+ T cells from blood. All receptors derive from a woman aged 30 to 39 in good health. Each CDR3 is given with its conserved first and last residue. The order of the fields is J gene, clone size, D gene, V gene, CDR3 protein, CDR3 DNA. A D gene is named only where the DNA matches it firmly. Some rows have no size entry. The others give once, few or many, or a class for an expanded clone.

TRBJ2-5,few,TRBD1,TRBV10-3,CAISELRDRKETQYF,TGTGCCATCAGTGAGCTCCGGGACAGAAAAGAGACCCAGTACTTC
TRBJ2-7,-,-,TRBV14,CASSQDAASLGQYF,TGTGCCAGCAGCCAAGATGCCGCTAGTCTCGGGCAGTACTTC
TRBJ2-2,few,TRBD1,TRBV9,CASSAQGANTGELFF,TGTGCCAGCAGCGCACAGGGGGCGAACACCGGGGAGCTGTTTTTT
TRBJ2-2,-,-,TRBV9,CASSPHPVTGELFF,TGTGCCAGCAGCCCCCACCCGGTCACCGGGGAGCTGTTTTTT
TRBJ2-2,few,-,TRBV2,CASRTGSEGVNTGELFF,TGTGCCAGCCGGACTGGTTCAGAGGGAGTTAACACCGGGGAGCTGTTTTTT
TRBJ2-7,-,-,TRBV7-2,CASSLALGVPYEQYF,TGTGCCAGCAGCTTAGCGCTAGGGGTCCCCTACGAGCAGTACTTC
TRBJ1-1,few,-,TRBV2,CASEKTENTEAFF,TGTGCCAGCGAGAAGACAGAGAACACTGAAGCTTTCTTT
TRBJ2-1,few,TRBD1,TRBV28,CASSLWGTGYANEQFF,TGTGCCAGCAGTTTATGGGGGACAGGGTACGCCAATGAGCAGTTCTTC
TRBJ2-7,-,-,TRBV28,CASSLYHRGLSYEQYF,TGTGCCAGCAGTTTATACCACAGGGGACTCTCCTACGAGCAGTACTTC
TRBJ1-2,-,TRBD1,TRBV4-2,CASSQAGQGEDYTF,TGTGCCAGCAGCCAAGCCGGACAGGGTGAGGACTACACCTTC
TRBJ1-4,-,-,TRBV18,CASSPGRAPEKLFF,TGTGCCAGCTCACCCGGGAGGGCTCCTGAAAAACTGTTTTTT
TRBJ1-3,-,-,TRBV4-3,CASSQEEGPASGNTIYF,TGCGCCAGCAGCCAAGAAGAGGGTCCGGCCTCTGGAAACACCATATATTTT
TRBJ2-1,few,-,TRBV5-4,CASSFSGRGWNEQFF,TGTGCCAGCAGCTTTTCCGGAAGAGGATGGAATGAGCAGTTCTTC
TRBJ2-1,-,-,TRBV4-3,CASSQDRKVGGRLFF,TGCGCCAGCAGCCAAGATAGAAAAGTGGGGGGACGGCTGTTCTTC
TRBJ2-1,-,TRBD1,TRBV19,CASTNPGTGDSYNEQFF,TGTGCCAGTACCAATCCCGGGACAGGGGATTCCTACAATGAGCAGTTCTTC
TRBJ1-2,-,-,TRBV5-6,CASSPTVQDNYGYTF,TGTGCCAGCAGCCCGACAGTTCAGGATAACTATGGCTACACCTTC
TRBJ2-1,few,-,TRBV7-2,CASTPGGASNLEQFF,TGTGCCAGCACGCCAGGAGGGGCCAGCAATTTGGAGCAGTTCTTC
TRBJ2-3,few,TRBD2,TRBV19,CASRRLAGGTDTQYF,TGTGCCAGTAGAAGGCTAGCGGGAGGAACAGATACGCAGTATTTT
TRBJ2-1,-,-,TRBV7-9,CASSPRDRSGYNEQFF,TGTGCCAGCAGCCCCCGAGACAGGTCAGGCTACAATGAGCAGTTCTTC
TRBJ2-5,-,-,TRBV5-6,CASSLSETQYF,TGTGCCAGCAGCTTGTCTGAGACCCAGTACTTC
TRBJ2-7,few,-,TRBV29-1,CSVEKSRNSYEQYF,TGCAGCGTTGAAAAGTCGAGAAACTCCTACGAGCAGTACTTC
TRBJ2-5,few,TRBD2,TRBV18,CASSPSLAGVETQYF,TGTGCCAGCTCACCTTCCCTAGCGGGAGTGGAGACCCAGTACTTC
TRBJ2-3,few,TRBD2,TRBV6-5,CASSKSSGLTTYF,TGTGCCAGCAGTAAGTCTAGCGGCCTTACTACGTATTTT
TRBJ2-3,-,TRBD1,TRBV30,CAWSATGGADTQYF,TGTGCCTGGAGTGCGACAGGGGGCGCAGATACGCAGTATTTT
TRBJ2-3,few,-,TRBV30,CAWRISSTDTQYF,TGTGCCTGGAGAATTTCTTCCACAGATACGCAGTATTTT
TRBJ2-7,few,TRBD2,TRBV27,CASSSGGTSGRYEQYF,TGTGCCAGCAGTTCGGGAGGGACTAGCGGTCGCTACGAGCAGTACTTC
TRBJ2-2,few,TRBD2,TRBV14,CASRGSGRTNTGELFF,TGTGCCAGCAGGGGTAGCGGGAGGACGAACACCGGGGAGCTGTTTTTT
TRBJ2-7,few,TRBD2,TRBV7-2,CASSLGGSGYEQYF,TGTGCCAGCAGCTTAGGCGGGAGTGGTTACGAGCAGTACTTC
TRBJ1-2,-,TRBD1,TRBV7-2,CASSLGDRGGYGYTF,TGTGCCAGCAGCTTAGGCGACAGGGGTGGGTATGGCTACACCTTC
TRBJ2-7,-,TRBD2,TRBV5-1,CASSSNIHAGGYEQYF,TGCGCCAGCAGCTCCAATATCCATGCGGGGGGCTACGAGCAGTACTTC
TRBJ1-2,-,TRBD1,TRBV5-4,CASSLGGQINYGYTF,TGTGCCAGCAGCTTGGGGGGACAGATAAACTATGGCTACACCTTC